What follows are 13 T cell receptor beta chains derived from one specimen sequenced in a study of CD8 T cells in ankylosing spondylitis. TCRdb re-derived calls from the 5' RACE reads in MiXCR, one entry per CDR3 protein. The data hold about 260,000 distinct CDR3 sequences, with 20% observed a single time. Input material: blood, either unsorted or a sorted T cell fraction (not recorded which). These receptors originate from a male donor with ankylosing spondylitis or in good health (not recorded which).

The genes are TRBV7-9 and TRBJ2-4; TRBD1 agrees at 7 bases. The V gene end was trimmed by 4 bases and the J gene end by 3 bases; junction bases not matched to a gene: 12. The germline V gene encodes CDR1 SEHNR and CDR2 FQNEAQ (reference sequence). CDR3 length: 17 amino acids. The CDR3 nucleotides are TGTGCCAGCAGCTCAGACTTGGGACAGCCCTTCAAAAACATTCAGTACTTC. As protein: CASSSDLGQPFKNIQYF.

This clonotype was counted many times. This chain links TRBV20-1 with TRBJ2-1; TRBD2 matches 9 bases. The CDR3 has 15 amino acids. V was pared by 5 bases and J by 5 bases, with 10 bases of the junction left unmatched. Germline V gives CDR1 DFQATT, CDR2 SNEGSKA (reference sequence). CDR3 loop: CSAVGASGTNNEQFF. CDR3 DNA sequence: TGCAGTGCTGTCGGCGCTAGCGGGACTAACAATGAGCAGTTCTTC.

The rearrangement joins TRBV29-1 to TRBJ2-6; 9 positions match TRBD1. Germline V CDR1 and CDR2: SQVTM, ANQGSEA. V lost 6 bases to trimming and J lost 0 bases; unmatched junction nucleotides: 3. The CDR3 length is 15 residues. The CDR3 loop reads CSVGQGSSGANVLTF. CDR3 nucleotides: TGCAGCGTCGGACAGGGGAGCTCTGGGGCCAACGTCCTGACTTTC.

This clonotype occurred many times. CDR3 protein: CASRSGQAYGYTF. As DNA, the CDR3 is TGTGCCAGCAGGTCCGGACAGGCCTATGGCTACACCTTC. The chain uses TRBV28 and TRBJ1-2; 7 bases line up with TRBD1. The length of the CDR3 is 13 residues. The V segment lost 6 bases and the J segment 4 bases; nucleotides outside the gene matches: 5. Per germline, CDR1 MDHEN and CDR2 SYDVKM.

At least ten counts were recorded for this clonotype. The chain couples TRBV9 to TRBJ2-3; the D is unclear. The CDR3 sequence is 12 residues long. V was pared by 5 bases and J by 2 bases, with 6 bases between. Germline V lookup: CDR1 SGDLS, CDR2 YYNGEE. Here the CDR3 DNA reads TGTGCCAGCAGTTTCCACACAGATACGCAGTATTTT. Its protein is CASSFHTDTQYF. Drawing the rest from reference TRBV9 and TRBJ2-3, the complete variable domain is DSGVTQTPKHLITATGQRVTLRCSPRSGDLSVYWYQQSLDQGLQFLIQYYNGEERAKGNILERFSAQQFPDLHSELNLSSLELGDSALYFCASSFHTDTQYFGPGTRLTVL.

V gene TRBV5-1 combines with J gene TRBJ2-5; 13 bases agree with TRBD2. Unmatched junction bases numbered 8, after V lost 4 bases and J lost 5 bases. This CDR3 has 16 amino acids. CDR1 is SGHRS and CDR2 is YFSETQ in the germline V gene. The CDR3 loop reads CASSAGLAGEGETQYF. CDR3 nucleotides: TGCGCCAGCAGCGCTGGACTAGCGGGAGAGGGGGAGACCCAGTACTTC.

The rearrangement joins TRBV5-1 to TRBJ1-5; no clear D. In germline, CDR1 is SGHRS, CDR2 YFSETQ. CDR3 length equals 14 residues. V was cut by 5 bases and J by 5 bases, with 14 bases left in between. CDR3: CASSLGYWDQPQHF. The CDR3, as DNA: TGCGCCAGCAGTTTAGGGTACTGGGATCAGCCCCAGCATTTT. The full variable domain, its missing parts supplied by reference TRBV5-1 and TRBJ1-5, is KAGVTQTPRYLIKTRGQQVTLSCSPISGHRSVSWYQQTPGQGLQFLFEYFSETQRNKGNFPGRFSGRQFSNSRSEMNVSTLELGDSALYLCASSLGYWDQPQHFGDGTRLSIL.

At least ten counts were recorded for this clonotype. The rearrangement uses TRBV29-1 and TRBJ2-3; 7 positions agree with TRBD2. CDR3 size: 15 residues. The V and J ends lost 7 bases and 2 bases, in that order; junction bases with no gene match: 12. Germline V gene lookup returns CDR1 SQVTM and CDR2 ANQGSEA. For the CDR3, the DNA is TGCAGCGCTCCTCCCATCGCGGGAGTCACAGATACGCAGTATTTT. It yields the protein CSAPPIAGVTDTQYF.

This clonotype was detected only a few times. This chain joins TRBV20-1 and TRBJ1-5; TRBD1 matches at 8 bases. V lost 3 bases to trimming and J lost 1 base; unmatched junction nucleotides: 5. The CDR3 is made up of 15 amino acids. Germline CDR1 reads DFQATT; CDR2 reads SNEGSKA (reference sequence). The CDR3 bases are TGCAGTGCTAGGACAGGGGAGGCGAGCAATCAGCCCCAGCATTTT. It translates to CSARTGEASNQPQHF.

This clonotype was detected only a few times. V usage is TRBV12-3 or TRBV12-4 and J usage is TRBJ2-2, with 7 bases aligning to TRBD1. This CDR3 has 17 residues. V lost 5 bases to trimming and J lost 2 bases; unmatched junction nucleotides: 11. The CDR3 reads CASSPIITGANTGELFF. CDR3 coding DNA: TGTGCCAGCAGTCCCATAATAACAGGGGCCAACACCGGGGAGCTGTTTTTT.

This clonotype has a handful of counts. The chain carries TRBV12-3 or TRBV12-4 and TRBJ2-5; 10 bases align to TRBD2. This CDR3 has 15 residues. V shed 6 bases and J 1 base; nucleotides not matched to a gene: 5. The CDR3 coding sequence is TGTGCCAGCAGAGCGGGGGGGCCCGTCCAAGAGACCCAGTACTTC. Translation: CASRAGGPVQETQYF.

This clonotype showed up just a few times. V usage is TRBV12-3 or TRBV12-4 and J usage is TRBJ2-1; D call uncertain. V was clipped by 4 bases and J by 7 bases, with 8 bases between them. The CDR3 has 12 amino acids. The CDR3 sequence: CASSWTANEQFF. The CDR3 region has the DNA TGTGCCAGCAGTTGGACCGCTAATGAGCAGTTCTTC.

This clonotype was seen a few times. The gene calls are TRBV5-1 and TRBJ2-5, with 8 bases matching TRBD1. This CDR3 is 16 amino acids long. V was pared by 0 bases and J by 5 bases, with 9 bases of the junction left unmatched. In germline, CDR1 is SGHRS, CDR2 YFSETQ. The CDR3 loop reads CASSLVRQGSGETQYF. CDR3 bases: TGCGCCAGCAGCTTGGTTCGACAGGGGAGCGGGGAGACCCAGTACTTC.